Presented here are 16 T cell receptor beta chains from one specimen sequenced in a study of monozygotic twins with inflammatory bowel disease. With the 5' RACE reads reprocessed, TCRdb shows one record per CDR3 protein and no DNA. Its table records roughly 120,000 distinct CDR3 sequences. Input material: blood. Receptors were obtained from a human donor with ulcerative colitis or Crohn's disease, or a healthy co-twin of an affected twin (not recorded which).

This rearrangement joins TRBV20-1 to TRBJ1-3. The CDR3 consists of 15 residues. CDR1 is DFQATT, CDR2 SNEGSKA, per germline (reference sequence). The CDR3 reads CSASGDAGSGNTIYF.

V gene TRBV5-1 combines with J gene TRBJ2-6. This CDR3 has 15 residues. The V gene's germline CDR1 is SGHRS and CDR2 YFSETQ. The CDR3 here is CASSLDFSGANVLTF.

The chain combines TRBV5-1 with TRBJ2-1; TCRdb calls TRBD1, which cannot be checked without DNA. The CDR3 covers 13 residues. Looked up from germline, CDR1 is SGHRS and CDR2 is YFSETQ. CDR3 amino acids: CASYWDTNNEQFF.

The V and J genes are TRBV5-4 and TRBJ1-2; checking the TCRdb D call of TRBD1 is not possible without DNA. The CDR3 spans 12 residues. Germline V gives CDR1 SGHNT, CDR2 YYREEE (reference sequence). CDR3: CASSETGDGYTF.

The chain links TRBV12-3 or TRBV12-4 to TRBJ1-2. This CDR3 is 11 amino acids long. The CDR3 reads CASSLGDGYTF.

The chain recombines TRBV10-3 with TRBJ1-3. Germline V lookup: CDR1 ENHRY, CDR2 SYGVKD. The CDR3 contains 15 residues. CDR3 sequence reads: CAISEAGSSGNTIYF.

CDR3 amino acids: CASSIAGGSGAYEQYF. The V call is TRBV19, the J call TRBJ2-7; the TCRdb D gene call, TRBD2, has no DNA to confirm it. The length of the CDR3 is 16 residues. Germline V gene sequence: CDR1 LNHDA, CDR2 SQIVND (reference sequence).

The chain combines TRBV10-3 with TRBJ2-1; checking the TCRdb D call of TRBD2 is not possible without DNA. The CDR3 sequence is 14 residues long. The germline CDR1 and CDR2 sequences are ENHRY and SYGVKD. CDR3 protein: CAISKASGNNEQFF.

The chain combines TRBV20-1 with TRBJ2-3; TCRdb's assignment of TRBD2 cannot be checked, as there is no DNA. This CDR3 spans 15 amino acids. Germline lookup yields CDR1 DFQATT and CDR2 SNEGSKA (reference sequence). CDR3: CSARGAGVGTDTQYF.

The rearrangement joins TRBV3-1 to TRBJ1-2. The CDR3 sequence is 13 residues long. Germline V gene data show CDR1 as LGHDT and CDR2 as YNNKEL (reference sequence). CDR3: CASSQVPRYGYTF.

The V and J genes are TRBV5-4 and TRBJ1-4. CDR1 is SGHNT, CDR2 YYREEE, per germline (reference sequence). CDR3 length equals 14 residues. The CDR3 sequence is CASSLDSTYEKLFF.

The chain's CDR3 is CASSLSPNKNTEAFF. The chain employs TRBV5-1 and TRBJ1-1. Germline V gene lookup returns CDR1 SGHRS and CDR2 YFSETQ. CDR3 length: 15 amino acids.

The chain is built from TRBV19 and TRBJ2-7; TCRdb designates TRBD2, a call that cannot be tested without DNA. The CDR3 contains 16 residues. Germline V gene lookup returns CDR1 LNHDA and CDR2 SQIVND (reference sequence). CDR3 protein: CASSMGLAGIAYEQYF.

This chain connects TRBV20-1 to TRBJ2-1; the TCRdb call, TRBD1, lacks DNA for checking. Germline loops: CDR1 DFQATT, CDR2 SNEGSKA (reference sequence). The CDR3 sequence is 14 residues long. The chain's CDR3 is CSASSGVSYNEQFF.

CDR3 residues: CATKGEREDNEQFF. The chain recombines TRBV10-3 with TRBJ2-1; there is no DNA to check the TCRdb D call of TRBD2. CDR3 length: 14 amino acids. From germline, CDR1 is ENHRY and CDR2 SYGVKD.

The chain combines TRBV5-6 with TRBJ2-1; no DNA is available, so the TRBD2 call from TCRdb remains unchecked. The germline V gene has CDR1 SGHDT and CDR2 YYEEEE. The CDR3 totals 15 residues. The CDR3 loop reads CASSPLPAGYNEQFF.